The TCR beta chain under discussion was sequenced for a study of blood T cell repertoires in COVID-19. Study-level background: Sites in the United States, Italy and Spain provided acute and convalescent COVID-19 samples. Sample material is recorded as cDNA or gDNA derived from T cells, B-cell-depleted T cells, or PBMCs.

This clone was seen once. The CDR3 has 11 residues. Germline CDR1 SGHRS, CDR2 YFSETQ. With 5 bases removed from V and 8 bases from J, the gap between germline ends came to 8 bases. TCRdb's copy holds only in-frame clones and misses some; the assay was immunoSEQ multiplex PCR. The sample has about 250,000 clones, approximately 90% seen once. The chain carries TRBV5-1 and TRBJ2-1, with D unclear. Sample: PBMCs or T cells enriched from blood (not recorded which). This clonotype was obtained from a young woman who had recovered from COVID-19. The CDR3 sequence is CASRPQYEQFF. Here the CDR3 DNA reads TGCGCCAGCAGACCCCAGTATGAGCAGTTCTTC.